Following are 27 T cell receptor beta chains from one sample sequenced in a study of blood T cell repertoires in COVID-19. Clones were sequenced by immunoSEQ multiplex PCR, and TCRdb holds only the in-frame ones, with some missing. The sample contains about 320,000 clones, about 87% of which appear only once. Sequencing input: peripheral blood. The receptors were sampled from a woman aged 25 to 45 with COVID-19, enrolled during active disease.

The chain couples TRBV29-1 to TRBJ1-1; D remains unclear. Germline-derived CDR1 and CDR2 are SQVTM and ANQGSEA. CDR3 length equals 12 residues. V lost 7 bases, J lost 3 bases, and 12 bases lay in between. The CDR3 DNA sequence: TGCAGCGCTGGGCGGGGAGACACTGAAGCTTTCTTT. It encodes CSAGRGDTEAFF.

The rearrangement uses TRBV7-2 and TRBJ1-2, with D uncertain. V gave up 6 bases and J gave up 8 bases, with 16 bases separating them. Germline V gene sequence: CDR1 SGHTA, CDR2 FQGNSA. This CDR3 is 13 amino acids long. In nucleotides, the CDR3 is TGTGCCAGCAGTCCTAAGAGGGTCGGAGGCTACACCTTC. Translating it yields CASSPKRVGGYTF. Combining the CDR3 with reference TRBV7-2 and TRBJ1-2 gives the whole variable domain GAGVSQSPSNKVTEKGKDVELRCDPISGHTALYWYRQSLGQGLEFLIYFQGNSAPDKSGLPSDRFSAERTGGSVSTLTIQRTQQEDSAVYLCASSPKRVGGYTFGSGTRLTVV.

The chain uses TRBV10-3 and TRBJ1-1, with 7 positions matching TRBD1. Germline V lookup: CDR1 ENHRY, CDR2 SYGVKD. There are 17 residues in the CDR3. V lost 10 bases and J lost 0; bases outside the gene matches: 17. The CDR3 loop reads CATKDYTGDTMNTEAFF. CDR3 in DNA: TGTGCCACCAAAGACTATACAGGGGACACCATGAACACTGAAGCTTTCTTT.

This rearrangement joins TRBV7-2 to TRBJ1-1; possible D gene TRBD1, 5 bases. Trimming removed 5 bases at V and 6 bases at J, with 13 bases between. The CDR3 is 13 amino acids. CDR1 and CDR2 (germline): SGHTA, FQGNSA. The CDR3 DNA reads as TGTGCCAGCAGCCCTACATGGGGGGCTGAAGCTTTCTTT. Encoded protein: CASSPTWGAEAFF. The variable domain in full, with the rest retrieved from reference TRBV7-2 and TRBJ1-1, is GAGVSQSPSNKVTEKGKDVELRCDPISGHTALYWYRQSLGQGLEFLIYFQGNSAPDKSGLPSDRFSAERTGGSVSTLTIQRTQQEDSAVYLCASSPTWGAEAFFGQGTRLTVV.

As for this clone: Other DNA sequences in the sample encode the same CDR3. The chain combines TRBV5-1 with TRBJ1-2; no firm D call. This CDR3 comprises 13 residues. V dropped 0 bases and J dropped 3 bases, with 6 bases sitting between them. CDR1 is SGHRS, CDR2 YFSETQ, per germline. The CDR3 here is CASSLDGDYGYTF. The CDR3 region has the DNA TGCGCCAGCAGCTTGGACGGGGACTATGGCTACACCTTC.

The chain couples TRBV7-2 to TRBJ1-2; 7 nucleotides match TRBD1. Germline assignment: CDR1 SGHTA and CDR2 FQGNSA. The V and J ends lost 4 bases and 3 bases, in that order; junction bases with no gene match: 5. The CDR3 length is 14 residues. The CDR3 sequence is CASSSQQGYYGYTF. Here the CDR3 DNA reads TGTGCCAGCAGCTCCCAACAGGGGTACTATGGCTACACCTTC.

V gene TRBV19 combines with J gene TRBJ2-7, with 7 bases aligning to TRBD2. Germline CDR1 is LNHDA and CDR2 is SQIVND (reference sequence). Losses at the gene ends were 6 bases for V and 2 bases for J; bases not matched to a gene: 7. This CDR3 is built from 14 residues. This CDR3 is CASRHSGSTYEQYF. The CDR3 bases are TGTGCCAGTAGACATAGCGGGTCCACCTACGAGCAGTACTTC. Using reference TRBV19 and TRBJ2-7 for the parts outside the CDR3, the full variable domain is DGGITQSPKYLFRKEGQNVTLSCEQNLNHDAMYWYRQDPGQGLRLIYYSQIVNDFQKGDIAEGYSVSREKKESFPLTVTSAQKNPTAFYLCASRHSGSTYEQYFGPGTRLTVT.

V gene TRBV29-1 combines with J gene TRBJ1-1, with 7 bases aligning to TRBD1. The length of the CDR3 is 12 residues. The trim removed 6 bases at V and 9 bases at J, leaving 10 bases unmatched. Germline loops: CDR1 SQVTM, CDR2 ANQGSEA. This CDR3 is CSVNTGVAKAFF. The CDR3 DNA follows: TGCAGCGTAAATACAGGGGTGGCGAAAGCTTTCTTT.

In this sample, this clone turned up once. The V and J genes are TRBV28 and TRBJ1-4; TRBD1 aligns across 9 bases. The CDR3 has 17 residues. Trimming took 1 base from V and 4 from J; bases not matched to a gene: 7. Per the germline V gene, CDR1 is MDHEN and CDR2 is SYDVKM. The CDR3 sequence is CASSLYQQGASNEKLFF. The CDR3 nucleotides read TGTGCCAGCAGTTTATACCAACAGGGGGCGAGTAATGAAAAACTGTTTTTT.

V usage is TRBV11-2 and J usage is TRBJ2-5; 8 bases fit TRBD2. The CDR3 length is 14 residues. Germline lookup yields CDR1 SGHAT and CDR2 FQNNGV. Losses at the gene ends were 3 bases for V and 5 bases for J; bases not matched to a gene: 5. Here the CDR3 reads CASSFSGGRETQYF. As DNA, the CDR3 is TGTGCCAGCAGCTTCTCGGGGGGGAGGGAGACCCAGTACTTC.

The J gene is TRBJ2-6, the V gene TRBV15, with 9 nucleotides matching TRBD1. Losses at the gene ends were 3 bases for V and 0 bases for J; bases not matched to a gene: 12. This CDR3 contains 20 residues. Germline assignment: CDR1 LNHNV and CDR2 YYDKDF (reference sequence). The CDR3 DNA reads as TGTGCCACCAGCAGGGGGGACAGGGTACCCTTCTTCTCTGGGGCCAACGTCCTGACTTTC. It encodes CATSRGDRVPFFSGANVLTF.

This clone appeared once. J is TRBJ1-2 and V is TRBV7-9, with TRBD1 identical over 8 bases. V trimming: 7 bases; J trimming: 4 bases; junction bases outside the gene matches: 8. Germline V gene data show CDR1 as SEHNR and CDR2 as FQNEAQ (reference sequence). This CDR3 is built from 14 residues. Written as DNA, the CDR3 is TGTGCCAGCACATCAGGGGGCGCTGCCTATGGCTACACCTTC. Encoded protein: CASTSGGAAYGYTF.

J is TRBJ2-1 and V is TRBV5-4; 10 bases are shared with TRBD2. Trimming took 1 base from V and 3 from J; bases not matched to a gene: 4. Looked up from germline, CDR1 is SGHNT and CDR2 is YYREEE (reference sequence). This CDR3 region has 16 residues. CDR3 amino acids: CASSLSSGGDYNEQFF. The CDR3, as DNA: TGTGCCAGCAGCTTGTCTAGCGGGGGCGACTACAATGAGCAGTTCTTC.

The CDR3 sequence is CASSMADQPQHF. CDR3 coding DNA: TGTGCCAGTAGTATGGCGGATCAGCCCCAGCATTTT. The genes are TRBV19 and TRBJ1-5; unclear D gene. The germline CDR1 and CDR2 sequences are LNHDA and SQIVND (reference sequence). The ends were cut back, 3 bases at V and 5 bases at J, with 5 bases in the middle. The CDR3 extends over 12 amino acids.

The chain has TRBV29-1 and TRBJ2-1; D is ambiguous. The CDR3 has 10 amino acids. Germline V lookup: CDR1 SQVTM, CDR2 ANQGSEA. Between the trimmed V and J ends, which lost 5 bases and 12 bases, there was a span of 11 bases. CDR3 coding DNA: TGCAGCGTTTTAATCGGCGGGCAGTTCTTC. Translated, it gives CSVLIGGQFF.

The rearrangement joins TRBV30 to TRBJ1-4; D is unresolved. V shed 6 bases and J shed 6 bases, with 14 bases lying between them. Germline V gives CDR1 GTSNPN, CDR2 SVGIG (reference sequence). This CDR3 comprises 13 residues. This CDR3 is CACLREPYEKLFF. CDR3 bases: TGTGCCTGTCTCCGGGAACCTTATGAAAAACTGTTTTTT.

DNA of the CDR3: TGTGCCAGCAATCCGACAGGGGGAGTTCTGCCCCAGCATTTT. It yields the protein CASNPTGGVLPQHF. The V and J genes are TRBV6-5 and TRBJ1-5, with 9 bases lining up with TRBD1. The CDR3 is made up of 14 amino acids. The ends lost 7 bases at V and 9 bases at J; junction bases unmatched: 10. Germline values: CDR1 MNHEY, CDR2 SVGAGI.

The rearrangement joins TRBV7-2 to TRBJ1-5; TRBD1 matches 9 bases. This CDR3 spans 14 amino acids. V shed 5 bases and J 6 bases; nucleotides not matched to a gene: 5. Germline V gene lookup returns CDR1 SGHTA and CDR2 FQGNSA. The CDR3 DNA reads TGTGCCAGCAGCGTCGGGACAGGGAGTCAGCCCCAGCATTTT. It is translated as CASSVGTGSQPQHF.

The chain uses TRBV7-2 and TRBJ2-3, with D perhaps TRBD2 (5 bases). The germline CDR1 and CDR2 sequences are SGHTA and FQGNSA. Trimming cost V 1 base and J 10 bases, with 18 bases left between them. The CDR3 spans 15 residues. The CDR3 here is CASSLVRRPGDSQYF. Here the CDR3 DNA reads TGTGCCAGCAGCTTAGTTAGGAGGCCCGGGGATTCGCAGTATTTT.

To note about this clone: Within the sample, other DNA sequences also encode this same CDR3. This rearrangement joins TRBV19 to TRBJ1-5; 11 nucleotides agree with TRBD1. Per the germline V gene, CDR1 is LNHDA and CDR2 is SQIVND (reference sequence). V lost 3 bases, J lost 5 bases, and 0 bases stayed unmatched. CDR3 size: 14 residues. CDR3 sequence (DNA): TGTGCCAGTAGTATGGGACAGGGGGATCAGCCCCAGCATTTT. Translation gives CASSMGQGDQPQHF.

CDR3 sequence reads: CASSPGQFNNQPQHF. The DNA for the CDR3 is TGTGCCAGCAGCCCGGGACAGTTTAACAATCAGCCCCAGCATTTT. The chain uses TRBV7-2 and TRBJ1-5, with TRBD1 matching over 7 bases. V lost 5 bases to trimming and J lost 3 bases; unmatched junction nucleotides: 7. Germline CDR1 is SGHTA and CDR2 is FQGNSA. This CDR3 has 15 amino acids.

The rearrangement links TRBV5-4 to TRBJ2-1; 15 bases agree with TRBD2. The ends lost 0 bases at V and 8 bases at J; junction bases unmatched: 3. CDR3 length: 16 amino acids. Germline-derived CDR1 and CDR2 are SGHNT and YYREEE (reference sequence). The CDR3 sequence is CASSLGGLAGGDEQFF. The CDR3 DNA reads TGTGCCAGCAGCTTGGGAGGACTAGCGGGAGGGGATGAGCAGTTCTTC.

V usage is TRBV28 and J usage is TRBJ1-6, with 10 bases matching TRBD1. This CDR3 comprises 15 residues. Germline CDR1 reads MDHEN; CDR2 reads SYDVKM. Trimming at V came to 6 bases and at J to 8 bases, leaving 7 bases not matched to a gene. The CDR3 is CASSSPGTGDSPLHF. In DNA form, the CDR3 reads TGTGCCAGCAGCTCACCCGGGACAGGGGATTCACCCCTCCACTTT.

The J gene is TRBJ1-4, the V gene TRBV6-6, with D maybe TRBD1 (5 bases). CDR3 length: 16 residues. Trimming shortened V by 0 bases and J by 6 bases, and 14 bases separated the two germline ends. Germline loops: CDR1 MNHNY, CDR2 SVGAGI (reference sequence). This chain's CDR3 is CASSYSKGGADEKLFF. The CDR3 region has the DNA TGTGCCAGCAGTTACTCGAAAGGCGGGGCTGATGAAAAACTGTTTTTT.

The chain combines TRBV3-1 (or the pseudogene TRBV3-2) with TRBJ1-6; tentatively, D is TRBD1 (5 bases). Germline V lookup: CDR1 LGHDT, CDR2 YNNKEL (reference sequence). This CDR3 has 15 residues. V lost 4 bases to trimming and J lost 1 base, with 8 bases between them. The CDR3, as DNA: TGTGCCAGCAGCCCCGACAGATCCTATAATTCACCCCTCCACTTT. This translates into CASSPDRSYNSPLHF.

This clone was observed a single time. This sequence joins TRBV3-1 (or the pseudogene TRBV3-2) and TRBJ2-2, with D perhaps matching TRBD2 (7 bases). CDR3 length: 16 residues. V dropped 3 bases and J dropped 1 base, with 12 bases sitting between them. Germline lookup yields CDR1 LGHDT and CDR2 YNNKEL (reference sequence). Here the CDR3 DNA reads TGTGCCAGCAGCCAGGGGGGGCGGCAGAACACCGGGGAGCTGTTTTTT. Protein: CASSQGGRQNTGELFF.

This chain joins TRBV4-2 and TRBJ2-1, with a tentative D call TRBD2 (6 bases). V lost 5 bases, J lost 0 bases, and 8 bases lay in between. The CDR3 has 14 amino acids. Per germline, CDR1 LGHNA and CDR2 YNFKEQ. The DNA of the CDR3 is TGTGCCAGCAGCGCGGGGAGCTCCTACAATGAGCAGTTCTTC. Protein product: CASSAGSSYNEQFF.